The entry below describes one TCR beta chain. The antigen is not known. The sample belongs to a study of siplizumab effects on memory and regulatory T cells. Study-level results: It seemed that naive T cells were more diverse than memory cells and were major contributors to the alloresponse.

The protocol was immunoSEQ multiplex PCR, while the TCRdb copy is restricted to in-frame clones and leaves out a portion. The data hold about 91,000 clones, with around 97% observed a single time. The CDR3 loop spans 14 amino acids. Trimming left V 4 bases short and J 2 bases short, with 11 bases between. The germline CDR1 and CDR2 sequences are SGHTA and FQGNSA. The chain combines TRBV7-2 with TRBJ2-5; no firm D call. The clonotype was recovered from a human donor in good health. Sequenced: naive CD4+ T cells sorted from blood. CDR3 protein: CASSSAGTQETQYF. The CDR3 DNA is TGTGCCAGCAGCTCGGCAGGAACACAAGAGACCCAGTACTTC. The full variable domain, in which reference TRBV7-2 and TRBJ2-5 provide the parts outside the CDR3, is GAGVSQSPSNKVTEKGKDVELRCDPISGHTALYWYRQSLGQGLEFLIYFQGNSAPDKSGLPSDRFSAERTGGSVSTLTIQRTQQEDSAVYLCASSSAGTQETQYFGPGTRLLVL.